Listed below are T cell receptor beta chains from one sample, sequenced in a study of blood T cell repertoires in COVID-19. Produced via immunoSEQ multiplex PCR; TCRdb's table is partial and in-frame only. The table lists 120,000 or so clones, about four fifths of them singletons, with 12% in the top ten. Sequenced material: peripheral blood. The receptors were gathered from a man aged 60 to 75 with acute or convalescent COVID-19. CDR3s include the opening cysteine and the closing phenylalanine or tryptophan. A D gene is named only where the DNA matches it firmly. The size field is filled for only some rows; it gives once, few, many or a size class.

>TRBJ1-1|NA|NA|TRBV3-1/TRBV3-2
CASSQGQTNTEAFF
TGTGCCAGCAGCCAAGGGCAAACGAACACTGAAGCTTTCTTT
>TRBJ2-7|NA|TRBD2|TRBV19
CASSRLVDLAEVSYEQYF
TGTGCCAGTAGCCGTTTGGTCGACCTAGCGGAAGTATCCTACGAGCAGTACTTC
>TRBJ2-1|once|TRBD1|TRBV7-2
CASSLYRGESNEQFF
TGTGCCAGCAGCTTATACAGGGGCGAGTCAAATGAGCAGTTCTTC
>TRBJ2-3|NA|TRBD2|TRBV5-1
CASSWGGRTDTQYF
TGCGCCAGCAGCTGGGGCGGGAGGACAGATACGCAGTATTTT
>TRBJ1-4|once|NA|TRBV11-2
CASSPYGRLDEKLFF
TGTGCCAGCAGCCCCTACGGCAGGTTGGATGAAAAACTGTTTTTT
>TRBJ1-2|NA|NA|TRBV2
CASRAGENYGYTF
TGTGCCAGCAGGGCTGGGGAGAACTATGGCTACACCTTC
>TRBJ2-2|NA|NA|TRBV7-9
CASSLGGTNGELFF
TGTGCCAGCAGCTTAGGGGGCACTAACGGGGAGCTGTTTTTT
>TRBJ2-3|NA|NA|TRBV20-1
CSASFGGGADTQYF
TGCAGTGCTAGTTTTGGGGGGGGCGCAGATACGCAGTATTTT
>TRBJ1-1|NA|NA|TRBV29-1
CSVAQGLLTEAFF
TGCAGCGTTGCCCAGGGGCTGCTCACTGAAGCTTTCTTT
>TRBJ1-1|few|NA|TRBV21-1
CASSTRLPVEAFF
TGTGCCAGCAGCACCAGACTGCCAGTTGAAGCTTTCTTT
>TRBJ1-6|few|TRBD1|TRBV27
CASSARTGGTYNSPLHF
TGTGCCAGCAGTGCCCGGACAGGGGGGACCTATAATTCACCCCTCCACTTT
>TRBJ2-5|NA|TRBD2|TRBV6-5
CAIEREGQETQYF
TGTGCCATCGAGCGGGAGGGACAAGAGACCCAGTACTTC
>TRBJ2-7|NA|NA|TRBV7-9
CASSQKDSYYEQYF
TGTGCCAGCAGCCAGAAGGACTCCTACTACGAGCAGTACTTC
>TRBJ2-5|NA|TRBD2|TRBV2
CASRRVAGVSIGAQYF
TGTGCCAGCAGGCGGGTCGCGGGAGTGTCCATAGGGGCCCAGTACTTC
>TRBJ2-1|NA|NA|TRBV18
CASSVGVVGNEQFF
TGTGCCAGCTCAGTAGGGGTAGTCGGCAATGAGCAGTTCTTC
>TRBJ1-2|NA|NA|TRBV29-1
CSVESSGGIGYGYTF
TGCAGCGTTGAAAGTTCTGGAGGGATAGGCTATGGCTACACCTTC
>TRBJ2-7|NA|NA|TRBV29-1
CSVRRGSLSYEQYF
TGCAGCGTGAGGCGCGGGTCTCTCTCCTACGAGCAGTACTTC
>TRBJ1-2|NA|NA|TRBV12-3/TRBV12-4
CASSLDQVYGYTF
TGTGCCAGCAGTTTGGATCAGGTTTATGGCTACACCTTC